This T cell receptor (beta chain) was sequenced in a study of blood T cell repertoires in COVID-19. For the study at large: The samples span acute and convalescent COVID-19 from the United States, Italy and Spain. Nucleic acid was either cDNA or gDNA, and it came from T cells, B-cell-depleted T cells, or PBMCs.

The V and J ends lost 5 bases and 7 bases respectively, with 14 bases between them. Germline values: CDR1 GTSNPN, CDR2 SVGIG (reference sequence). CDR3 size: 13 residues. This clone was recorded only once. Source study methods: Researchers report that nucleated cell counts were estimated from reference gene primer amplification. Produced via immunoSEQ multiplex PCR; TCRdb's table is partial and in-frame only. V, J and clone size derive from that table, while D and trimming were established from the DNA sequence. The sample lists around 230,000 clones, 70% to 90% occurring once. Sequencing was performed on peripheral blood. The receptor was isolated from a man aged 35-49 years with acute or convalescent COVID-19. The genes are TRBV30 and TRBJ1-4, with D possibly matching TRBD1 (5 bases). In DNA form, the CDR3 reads TGTGCCTGGGCGGGCTACGGGGGTGAAAAACTGTTTTTT. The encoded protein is CAWAGYGGEKLFF.